This paragraph covers one T cell receptor beta chain sequence. The record originates from a study of T cell responses to AZD1222 COVID-19 vaccine. The trim removed 5 bases at V and 0 bases at J, leaving 8 bases unmatched. The CDR3 is made up of 16 amino acids. CDR1 and CDR2 (germline): SGHTA, FQGTGA. Generated by immunoSEQ multiplex PCR, the TCRdb table keeps only in-frame clones and is missing some. Of roughly 120,000 clones listed, around 85% were seen once; the top ten hold just under 9.5%. This sample comprised peripheral blood, obtained on day 0 of AZD1222 vaccination. The chain combines TRBV7-3 with TRBJ2-3, with 7 bases that match TRBD2. This clonotype was obtained from an adult in good health. In DNA, the CDR3 is TGTGCCAGCAGCCGGTATAGCGGGTCAAGCACAGATACGCAGTATTTT. Protein product: CASSRYSGSSTDTQYF.